Below, one TCR beta chain is given with its context. V lost 2 bases to trimming and J lost 2 bases; unmatched junction nucleotides: 2. The V gene's germline CDR1 is LNHDA and CDR2 SQIVND (reference sequence). This CDR3 has 15 amino acids. This sample was taken from a study of OX40 agonist ivuxolimab in advanced cancers. Produced via immunoSEQ multiplex PCR; TCRdb's table is partial and in-frame only. The sample consists of some 100,000 clones, 94% of them appearing once. The sequence derives from an adult with an advanced solid tumor such as melanoma, head and neck, liver or kidney cancer. V and J are TRBV19 and TRBJ2-1; 8 bases fit TRBD2. The sample in question was CD4+ or CD8+ T cells sorted from blood, obtained in a trial of the OX40 agonist ivuxolimab. The CDR3 region is CASSISGSPYNEQFF. CDR3 coding DNA: TGTGCCAGTAGTATAAGCGGGAGTCCCTACAATGAGCAGTTCTTC.